The 20 T cell receptor beta chains in this list originate from one sample, sequenced in a study of cytomegalovirus exposure and HLA in healthy donors. The PCR contained 60 Vbeta and 13 Jbeta primers. The protocol was immunoSEQ multiplex PCR, while the TCRdb copy is restricted to in-frame clones and leaves out a portion. The table for this sample gives fewer than 250,000 clones. The source material was PBMCs. These receptors originate from a woman younger than 45 in good health and CMV-seropositive.

The chain uses TRBV28 and TRBJ2-1; 8 bases align to TRBD2. Trimming removed 3 bases from V and 4 bases from J; junction bases left unmatched: 11. The CDR3 extends over 17 amino acids. Looked up from germline, CDR1 is MDHEN and CDR2 is SYDVKM. CDR3 loop: CASSFRASGYIYNEQFF. The CDR3, as DNA: TGTGCCAGCAGTTTCCGGGCTAGCGGGTATATTTACAATGAGCAGTTCTTC.

The chain uses TRBV28 and TRBJ2-3, with unresolved D. Looked up from germline, CDR1 is MDHEN and CDR2 is SYDVKM. Trimming shortened V by 8 bases and J by 2 bases, and 17 bases separated the two germline ends. There are 15 residues in the CDR3. As DNA, the CDR3 is TGTGCCAGCGGCAGACACTCCCCCTCCACAGATACGCAGTATTTT. Protein product: CASGRHSPSTDTQYF.

The gene calls are TRBV23-1 and TRBJ2-2, with TRBD1 matching over 8 bases. TRBV23-1 is placed among ORFs of uncertain function. The CDR3 has 18 residues. V dropped 0 bases and J dropped 6; count of bases not matched to a gene: 12. CDR3 region: CASSQSTGTGLGSGELFF. In DNA form, the CDR3 reads TGCGCCAGCAGTCAATCAACCGGGACAGGACTGGGTTCCGGGGAGCTGTTTTTT.

To note about this clone: Additional DNA sequences in this sample encode the identical CDR3. This chain connects TRBV4-1 to TRBJ1-1; D gene ambiguous. The germline CDR1 and CDR2 sequences are MGHRA and YSYEKL. The CDR3 loop spans 14 amino acids. V lost 1 base and J 0 bases, leaving 6 bases between the germline ends. CDR3 sequence: CASSQVAVNTEAFF. In DNA, the CDR3 is TGCGCCAGCAGCCAAGTGGCGGTGAACACTGAAGCTTTCTTT.

The V and J genes are TRBV4-1 and TRBJ1-5, with D perhaps TRBD1 (5 bases). Germline loops: CDR1 MGHRA, CDR2 YSYEKL. V lost 1 base to trimming and J lost 5 bases, with 12 bases between them. The CDR3 loop spans 15 amino acids. CDR3 sequence: CASSQGFRDDQPQHF. In nucleotides, the CDR3 is TGCGCCAGCAGCCAAGGGTTCAGGGATGATCAGCCCCAGCATTTT.

The V and J genes are TRBV9 and TRBJ1-1; a possible D gene is TRBD1 (6 bases). The V gene lost 2 bases and the J gene lost 4 bases, with 12 bases spanning the gap. Germline lookup yields CDR1 SGDLS and CDR2 YYNGEE. This CDR3 is built from 14 residues. The CDR3 DNA follows: TGTGCCAGCAGCGTCACAGGGCTGGGCACTGAAGCTTTCTTT. Encoded protein: CASSVTGLGTEAFF.

V is TRBV27 and J is TRBJ1-4; 8 nucleotides align to TRBD1. Germline V gene lookup returns CDR1 MNHEY and CDR2 SMNVEV (reference sequence). The ends lost 6 bases at V and 4 bases at J; junction bases unmatched: 7. The CDR3 has 15 residues. This CDR3 is CASRGLDRVNEKLFF. The CDR3 bases are TGTGCCAGCAGGGGTTTGGACAGGGTTAATGAAAAACTGTTTTTT. Combining the CDR3 with reference TRBV27 and TRBJ1-4 gives the whole variable domain EAQVTQNPRYLITVTGKKLTVTCSQNMNHEYMSWYRQDPGLGLRQIYYSMNVEVTDKGDVPEGYKVSRKEKRNFPLILESPSPNQTSLYFCASRGLDRVNEKLFFGSGTQLSVL.

CDR3 in DNA: TGTGCCATCACGGACAGCCCCGGGGCCAACGTCCTGACTTTC. Translation: CAITDSPGANVLTF. The rearrangement joins TRBV2 to TRBJ2-6; perhaps TRBD1 as D (6 bases). Trimming took 10 bases from V and 4 from J, leaving 14 bases between them. This CDR3 spans 14 amino acids. CDR1 SNHLY and CDR2 FYNNEI come from the germline V gene.

J is TRBJ1-4 and V is TRBV28; 8 bases agree with TRBD1. Germline V gene sequence: CDR1 MDHEN, CDR2 SYDVKM. Trimming removed 3 bases from V and 8 bases from J; junction bases left unmatched: 8. This CDR3 spans 15 amino acids. CDR3 coding DNA: TGTGCCAGCAGTTTTCAGGGGGCAATTCGGGAAAAACTGTTTTTT. Its translation is CASSFQGAIREKLFF. The variable domain in full, with the rest retrieved from reference TRBV28 and TRBJ1-4, is DVKVTQSSRYLVKRTGEKVFLECVQDMDHENMFWYRQDPGLGLRLIYFSYDVKMKEKGDIPEGYSVSREKKERFSLILESASTNQTSMYLCASSFQGAIREKLFFGSGTQLSVL.

The chain carries TRBV6-4 and TRBJ1-2; tentatively, D is TRBD1 (5 bases). CDR1 is MRHNA and CDR2 is SNTAGT in the germline V gene. The CDR3 covers 11 residues. The germline V and J ends were trimmed by 4 bases and 7 bases, with 7 bases remaining between them. In DNA form, the CDR3 reads TGTGCCAGCAGTGCGGGGGGTGGCTACACCTTC. This codes for CASSAGGGYTF.

The V and J genes are TRBV18 and TRBJ1-2; 9 bases are shared with TRBD1. CDR1 is KGHSH and CDR2 is LQKENI in the germline V gene. V dropped 4 bases and J dropped 9; count of bases not matched to a gene: 6. The CDR3 spans 13 residues. CDR3 bases: TGTGCCAGCTCACAGGACAGGGGAGGAAGCTACACCTTC. Amino acids: CASSQDRGGSYTF.

DNA of the CDR3: TGTGCCAGCAGTTACCCCCAGGCGGGGACGCAGTATTTT. This sequence encodes CASSYPQAGTQYF. The chain carries TRBV6-5 and TRBJ2-3, with D tentatively TRBD2 (6 bases). V was shortened by 2 bases and J by 9 bases, with 12 bases between the two germline ends. There are 13 residues in the CDR3. Germline V gene sequence: CDR1 MNHEY, CDR2 SVGAGI.

Here the CDR3 reads CASSLSRDSNQPQHF. For the CDR3, the DNA is TGCGCCAGCAGCTTGAGCAGGGATAGCAATCAGCCCCAGCATTTT. This chain links TRBV5-1 with TRBJ1-5; tentative D call: TRBD1 (5 bases). The CDR3 runs 15 residues. Trimming left V 1 base short and J 0 bases short, with 8 bases between. Looked up from germline, CDR1 is SGHRS and CDR2 is YFSETQ.

V and J are TRBV7-7 and TRBJ2-2, with 9 bases that match TRBD2. The CDR3 has 18 amino acids. Looked up from germline, CDR1 is SSHAT and CDR2 is FNYEAQ (reference sequence). V dropped 1 base and J dropped 0; count of bases not matched to a gene: 6. The DNA of the CDR3 is TGTGCCAGCAGCTTAGGCCGGGCTAGCGGGACGAACACCGGGGAGCTGTTTTTT. Amino acid sequence: CASSLGRASGTNTGELFF. The entire variable domain, with the rest obtained from reference TRBV7-7 and TRBJ2-2, is as follows: GAGVSQSPRYKVTKRGQDVTLRCDPISSHATLYWYQQALGQGPEFLTYFNYEAQPDKSGLPSDRFSAERPEGSISTLTIQRTEQRDSAMYRCASSLGRASGTNTGELFFGEGSRLTVL.

The gene calls are TRBV15 and TRBJ1-1; the match to TRBD1 covers 7 bases. The V gene end was trimmed by 2 bases and the J gene end by 4 bases; junction bases not matched to a gene: 7. The CDR3 totals 15 residues. CDR1 is LNHNV, CDR2 YYDKDF, per germline (reference sequence). CDR3 sequence (DNA): TGTGCCACCAGCAGAAGACAGGGTGGATTCACTGAAGCTTTCTTT. It encodes CATSRRQGGFTEAFF.

V is TRBV6-1 and J is TRBJ2-7; the match to TRBD1 covers 7 bases. V lost 6 bases and J lost 1; bases outside the gene matches: 3. Germline-derived CDR1 and CDR2 are MNHNS and SASEGT. This CDR3 has 13 amino acids. The CDR3: CASSRDRSYEQYF. Written as DNA, the CDR3 is TGTGCCAGCAGCCGGGACAGATCCTACGAGCAGTACTTC.

V gene TRBV19 combines with J gene TRBJ2-2, with D perhaps matching TRBD1 (6 bases). This CDR3 spans 14 amino acids. Trimming shortened V by 5 bases and J by 5 bases, and 12 bases separated the two germline ends. The V gene's germline CDR1 is LNHDA and CDR2 SQIVND (reference sequence). This chain's CDR3 is CASSVSGETGELFF. CDR3 nucleotide sequence: TGTGCCAGTAGTGTCTCAGGGGAAACCGGGGAGCTGTTTTTT.

V usage is TRBV5-1 and J usage is TRBJ1-1; maybe TRBD1 (6 bases). Germline lookup yields CDR1 SGHRS and CDR2 YFSETQ. Trimming shortened V by 4 bases and J by 11 bases, and 18 bases separated the two germline ends. The length of the CDR3 is 13 residues. The chain's CDR3 is CASSPVSGVDAFF. Written as DNA, the CDR3 is TGCGCCAGCAGCCCCGTCTCAGGGGTAGATGCTTTCTTT.

V is TRBV7-6 and J is TRBJ2-1; 13 nucleotides match TRBD2. This CDR3 is built from 17 residues. Germline V gene sequence: CDR1 SGHVS, CDR2 FNYEAQ. The trim removed 3 bases at V and 6 bases at J, leaving 8 bases unmatched. As DNA, the CDR3 is TGTGCCAGCAGCTTCCGGACTAGCGGGAGTAGCGGCAATGAGCAGTTCTTC. Its protein is CASSFRTSGSSGNEQFF.

CDR3 loop: CATKAPPGTEAFF. The CDR3 DNA reads as TGTGCCACCAAGGCGCCCCCGGGGACTGAAGCTTTCTTT. The gene calls are TRBV15 and TRBJ1-1; D is undetermined. The CDR3 totals 13 residues. CDR1 and CDR2 from the germline V gene are LNHNV and YYDKDF (reference sequence). V dropped 7 bases and J dropped 5 bases, with 14 bases sitting between them.